The 14 T cell receptor beta chains presented below share a single source sample, sequenced in a study of technical replicates of blood from four donors (TCRdb year 2017). The method behind the library was the immunoSEQ multiplex PCR assay. TCRdb limited this immuneACCESS table to in-frame rearrangements with V and J called. A share of clones is missing; checked studies link under half to unresolved V genes, and the rest is unexplained. This sample is represented by around 69,000 clones; approximately 97% of them were singletons. Over 0.2% of the sample rests with the top ten. Sequenced sample: T cells isolated from PBMCs. The receptors were sampled from a human donor in good health.

The chain employs TRBV5-4 and TRBJ2-1, with TRBD2 matching 8 bases. The CDR3 covers 19 residues. Per germline, CDR1 SGHNT and CDR2 YYREEE (reference sequence). V was pared by 5 bases and J by 0 bases, with 16 bases of the junction left unmatched. Here the CDR3 DNA reads TGTGCCAGCAGTCCGCTCCTCCTAGCGGGCAAGAGCTCCTACAATGAGCAGTTCTTC. It codes for CASSPLLLAGKSSYNEQFF.

The V call is TRBV29-1, the J call TRBJ2-2; D call uncertain. This CDR3 contains 12 residues. The V end lost 4 bases, the J end lost 2 bases, and 5 bases lay between the germline ends. Germline CDR1 reads SQVTM; CDR2 reads ANQGSEA. The CDR3 DNA reads TGCAGCGTTGCTAGAAACACCGGGGAGCTGTTTTTT. Amino acids: CSVARNTGELFF.

The chain combines TRBV6-1 with TRBJ2-7, with 9 bases matching TRBD1. Germline values: CDR1 MNHNS, CDR2 SASEGT. The V gene end was trimmed by 4 bases and the J gene end by 0 bases; junction bases not matched to a gene: 4. The CDR3 totals 15 residues. CDR3 sequence: CASSAGTGSSYEQYF. CDR3 DNA sequence: TGTGCCAGCAGTGCAGGGACAGGGAGCTCCTACGAGCAGTACTTC.

The J gene is TRBJ1-2, the V gene TRBV2; 12 nucleotides match TRBD1. Germline V gene data show CDR1 as SNHLY and CDR2 as FYNNEI. The V gene end was trimmed by 4 bases and the J gene end by 4 bases; junction bases not matched to a gene: 16. The CDR3 is 19 amino acids. The CDR3 nucleotides read TGTGCCAGCAGTGTGAAGGGACAGGGGGCTTTCACCCGCCGCTATGGCTACACCTTC. Its translation is CASSVKGQGAFTRRYGYTF.

The chain uses TRBV11-2 and TRBJ2-7; 11 positions agree with TRBD1. CDR3 length: 14 residues. V dropped 6 bases and J dropped 4; count of bases not matched to a gene: 5. Germline assignment: CDR1 SGHAT and CDR2 FQNNGV. The CDR3 nucleotides are TGTGCCAGCAGTCACCGGGACAGGGGGTACGAGCAGTACTTC. Translated, it gives CASSHRDRGYEQYF.

The chain couples TRBV10-3 to TRBJ1-2; 7 bases are shared with TRBD1. CDR1 is ENHRY, CDR2 SYGVKD, per germline. J was trimmed by 1 base and V by 1 base; bases with no gene match: 12. The CDR3 covers 18 residues. CDR3 protein: CAISELIQGPEYNYGYTF. The CDR3 DNA follows: TGTGCCATCAGTGAGTTAATACAGGGGCCCGAATATAACTATGGCTACACCTTC.

The chain joins TRBV2 to TRBJ2-7, with D tentatively TRBD2 (6 bases). Trimming removed 9 bases from V and 7 bases from J, with 19 bases in between. Per the germline V gene, CDR1 is SNHLY and CDR2 is FYNNEI. The CDR3 has 13 amino acids. The CDR3 loop is CASQAGGLVEQYF. The CDR3 DNA follows: TGTGCCAGTCAAGCGGGTGGACTCGTAGAGCAGTACTTC.

The rearrangement links TRBV6-1 to TRBJ1-2, with 7 bases lining up with TRBD1. Germline V lookup: CDR1 MNHNS, CDR2 SASEGT. The CDR3 contains 15 residues. With 5 bases clipped from V and 3 bases from J, the junction kept 9 bases outside the gene matches. CDR3: CASSPRQGLDYGYTF. The DNA of the CDR3 is TGTGCCAGCAGTCCACGACAGGGCTTGGACTATGGCTACACCTTC.

This chain connects TRBV7-9 to TRBJ2-5, with a tentative D call TRBD1 (6 bases). The CDR3 is 15 residues long. Looked up from germline, CDR1 is SEHNR and CDR2 is FQNEAQ (reference sequence). Trimming removed 1 base at V and 5 bases at J, with 14 bases between. The CDR3 loop is CASSLGQRDRETQYF. The CDR3 region has the DNA TGTGCCAGCAGCTTAGGACAGCGTGACAGGGAGACCCAGTACTTC.

This chain uses TRBV5-1 with TRBJ1-2, with TRBD1 matching 7 bases. Trimming took 1 base from V and 7 from J; bases not matched to a gene: 7. The CDR3 is 14 residues long. CDR1 is SGHRS and CDR2 is YFSETQ in the germline V gene. CDR3 coding DNA: TGCGCCAGCAGCTTGTCAGGGGGAGCGGGTGGCTACACCTTC. This encodes CASSLSGGAGGYTF.

The gene calls are TRBV6-1 and TRBJ1-1; D is ambiguous. CDR3 length: 13 amino acids. Trimming shortened V by 3 bases and J by 0 bases, and 5 bases separated the two germline ends. Germline loops: CDR1 MNHNS, CDR2 SASEGT. The CDR3 DNA reads TGTGCCAGCAGTGATTATGTGAACACTGAAGCTTTCTTT. Encoded protein: CASSDYVNTEAFF.

The J gene is TRBJ2-2, the V gene TRBV5-6; no firm D call. The V end lost 0 bases, the J end lost 8 bases, and 8 bases lay between the germline ends. Germline V gene data show CDR1 as SGHDT and CDR2 as YYEEEE. The length of the CDR3 is 13 residues. The CDR3 nucleotides read TGTGCCAGCAGCTTGGAGACTCCAGGGGAGCTGTTTTTT. Translating gives CASSLETPGELFF.

The chain recombines TRBV7-6 with TRBJ1-1, with D hard to call. Germline values: CDR1 SGHVS, CDR2 FNYEAQ. The CDR3 loop spans 13 amino acids. Trimming removed 5 bases at V and 5 bases at J, with 12 bases between. The DNA for the CDR3 is TGTGCCAGCAGCAAGCAAGAGAGGACTGAAGCTTTCTTT. This gives the protein CASSKQERTEAFF.

CDR3 nucleotide sequence: TGTGCCAGCAGCCCCACGATGCGTATTACCTACGAGCAGTACTTC. This encodes CASSPTMRITYEQYF. The rearrangement joins TRBV7-2 to TRBJ2-7, with D hard to call. V was clipped by 5 bases and J by 2 bases, with 16 bases between them. Germline CDR1 is SGHTA and CDR2 is FQGNSA. This CDR3 has 15 residues. Full variable domain (rest looked up from reference TRBV7-2 and TRBJ2-7): GAGVSQSPSNKVTEKGKDVELRCDPISGHTALYWYRQSLGQGLEFLIYFQGNSAPDKSGLPSDRFSAERTGGSVSTLTIQRTQQEDSAVYLCASSPTMRITYEQYFGPGTRLTVT.